This T cell receptor (beta chain) originates from a study of T cells in Graves' hyperthyroidism and ophthalmopathy. Study-wide points: Ophthalmopathy prediction by the model preceded onset by a median roughly 6 months. Most thyroid clonotypes that were expanded above 0.001 also turned up in blood.

The TCR beta CDR3 regions underwent amplification using RNA transcripts as the source. Carried out on the TCR CDR3, a first-round RT-PCR used the HTBI primer set. A single record per CDR3 protein comes from TCRdb applying MiXCR to the multiplex PCR reads. The sample yields roughly 500,000 distinct CDR3 sequences, under 60% seen once. V lost 1 base and J 1 base, leaving 10 bases between the germline ends. The CDR3 runs 15 residues. Per the germline V gene, CDR1 is SEHNR and CDR2 is FQNEAQ (reference sequence). Researchers barred patients who had uncontrolled infection, other autoimmune disease, pregnancy or lactation. A note on this clonotype: The antigen remains unidentified.

The clonotype originates from an adult woman with Graves' disease, either hyperthyroidism or ophthalmopathy (not recorded which). Input material: peripheral blood or thyroid tissue (not recorded which). This chain connects TRBV7-9 to TRBJ1-1, with D perhaps TRBD1 (5 bases). Here the CDR3 DNA reads TGTGCCAGCAGCTTAGTTCACAGGACGAACACTGAAGCTTTCTTT. Translation: CASSLVHRTNTEAFF.